Below, one TCR beta chain is given with its context. This sample is part of a study of blood T cell repertoires in COVID-19. Study in general: Sites across the United States, Italy and Spain contributed samples from acute and convalescent COVID-19.

With 0 bases clipped from V and 0 bases from J, the junction kept 11 bases outside the gene matches. The CDR3 runs 20 residues. In germline, CDR1 is LGHDT, CDR2 YNNKEL (reference sequence). The authors' processing: The authors estimated nucleated cell counts from reference gene primer amplification. Repertoires were generated with immunoSEQ multiplex PCR, while TCRdb's copy carries only in-frame clones and drops some. The DNA gave D and trimming, while V, J and clone size come from that table. The profile covers fewer than 300,000 clones, with more than 75% appearing a single time and about 2.1% taken by the ten largest.

Sequenced: PBMCs or T cells enriched from blood (not recorded which). The rearrangement uses TRBV3-1 (or the pseudogene TRBV3-2) and TRBJ1-2, with 12 nucleotides matching TRBD1. This sequence was found in a woman between 40 and 50 years old with acute COVID-19. The CDR3 here is CASSQERLKGQGASNYGYTF. CDR3 nucleotides: TGTGCCAGCAGCCAAGAAAGACTAAAGGGACAGGGGGCTTCTAACTATGGCTACACCTTC.